The sequence of this T cell receptor beta chain was determined in a study of blood T cell repertoires in COVID-19. Study summary: From the United States, Italy and Spain came samples of acute and convalescent COVID-19.

Original data processing: How many nucleated cells were present was estimated from reference gene primer amplification. Assay: immunoSEQ multiplex PCR; the TCRdb copy retains only in-frame clones and omits some. Clone size and the V and J calls come from that table; the DNA yielded D and trimming. The table lists 90,000 to 120,000 clones, roughly 80% of them singletons, with around 4.8% in the top ten. The CDR3 contains 14 residues. The ends lost 5 bases at V and 7 bases at J; junction bases unmatched: 11. Germline CDR1 SEHNR, CDR2 FQNEAQ (reference sequence). What was sequenced was peripheral blood. This chain joins TRBV7-9 and TRBJ2-7, with 7 bases fitting TRBD1. This sequence was found in a man in his fifties or sixties with acute or convalescent COVID-19. CDR3 nucleotide sequence: TGTGCCAGCAGCCATCCGGGACAGTTATCTGAGCAGTACTTC. The encoded protein is CASSHPGQLSEQYF.